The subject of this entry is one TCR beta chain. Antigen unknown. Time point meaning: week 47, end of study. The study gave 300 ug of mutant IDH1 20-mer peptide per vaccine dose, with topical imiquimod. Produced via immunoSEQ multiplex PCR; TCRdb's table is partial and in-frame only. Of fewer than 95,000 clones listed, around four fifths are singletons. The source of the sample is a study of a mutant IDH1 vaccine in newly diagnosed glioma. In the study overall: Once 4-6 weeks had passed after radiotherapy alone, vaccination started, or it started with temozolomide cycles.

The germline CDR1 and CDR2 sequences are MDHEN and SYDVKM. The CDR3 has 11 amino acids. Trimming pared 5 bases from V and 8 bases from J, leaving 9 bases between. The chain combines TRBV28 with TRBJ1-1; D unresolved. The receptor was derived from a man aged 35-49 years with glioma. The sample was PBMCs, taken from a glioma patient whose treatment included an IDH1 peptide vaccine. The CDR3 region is CASSQRWEAFF. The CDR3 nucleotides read TGTGCCAGCAGTCAACGGTGGGAAGCTTTCTTT.